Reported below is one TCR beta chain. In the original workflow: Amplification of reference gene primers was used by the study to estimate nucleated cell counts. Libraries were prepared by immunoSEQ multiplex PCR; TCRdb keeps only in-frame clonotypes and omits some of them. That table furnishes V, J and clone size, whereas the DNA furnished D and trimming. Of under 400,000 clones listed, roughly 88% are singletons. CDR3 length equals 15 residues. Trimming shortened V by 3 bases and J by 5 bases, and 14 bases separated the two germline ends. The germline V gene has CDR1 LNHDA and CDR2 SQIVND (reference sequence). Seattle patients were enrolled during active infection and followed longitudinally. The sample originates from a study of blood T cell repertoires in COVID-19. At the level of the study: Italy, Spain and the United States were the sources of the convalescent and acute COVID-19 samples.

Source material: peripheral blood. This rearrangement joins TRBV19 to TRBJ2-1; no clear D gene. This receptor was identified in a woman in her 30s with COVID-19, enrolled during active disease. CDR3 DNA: TGTGCCAGTAGTATCGGAACGCGAGGCGACAATGAGCAGTTCTTC. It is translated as CASSIGTRGDNEQFF.